This TCR beta chain derives from a study of radiation and T cells in renal cell carcinoma. Study conclusions and caveats: In blood, top tumor clones expanded by 2 weeks, shrinking by 4.

The count of this clone is one. The antigen remains undetermined. The table came from immunoSEQ multiplex PCR; TCRdb's copy has only in-frame clones and leaves some out. This table holds about 150,000 clones, roughly 86% found once. Germline V lookup: CDR1 SGHDT, CDR2 YYEEEE. CDR3 length equals 15 residues. V lost 4 bases, J lost 4 bases, and 9 bases stayed unmatched. As for time point: blood 2 weeks post-SBRT. Treatment: 15 Gy SBRT to primary tumor, nephrectomy 4 weeks later. Radiation-treated patients gave blood at baseline, week 2 and week 4. The clonotype originates from a woman aged 50 to 60 with renal cell carcinoma. Source: blood, taken from a patient whose treatment included radiotherapy and nephrectomy. V usage is TRBV5-6 and J usage is TRBJ1-2; 8 positions match TRBD1. CDR3 loop: CASSDTGGRRYGYTF. CDR3 nucleotides: TGTGCCAGCAGCGACACAGGGGGAAGGCGCTATGGCTACACCTTC.